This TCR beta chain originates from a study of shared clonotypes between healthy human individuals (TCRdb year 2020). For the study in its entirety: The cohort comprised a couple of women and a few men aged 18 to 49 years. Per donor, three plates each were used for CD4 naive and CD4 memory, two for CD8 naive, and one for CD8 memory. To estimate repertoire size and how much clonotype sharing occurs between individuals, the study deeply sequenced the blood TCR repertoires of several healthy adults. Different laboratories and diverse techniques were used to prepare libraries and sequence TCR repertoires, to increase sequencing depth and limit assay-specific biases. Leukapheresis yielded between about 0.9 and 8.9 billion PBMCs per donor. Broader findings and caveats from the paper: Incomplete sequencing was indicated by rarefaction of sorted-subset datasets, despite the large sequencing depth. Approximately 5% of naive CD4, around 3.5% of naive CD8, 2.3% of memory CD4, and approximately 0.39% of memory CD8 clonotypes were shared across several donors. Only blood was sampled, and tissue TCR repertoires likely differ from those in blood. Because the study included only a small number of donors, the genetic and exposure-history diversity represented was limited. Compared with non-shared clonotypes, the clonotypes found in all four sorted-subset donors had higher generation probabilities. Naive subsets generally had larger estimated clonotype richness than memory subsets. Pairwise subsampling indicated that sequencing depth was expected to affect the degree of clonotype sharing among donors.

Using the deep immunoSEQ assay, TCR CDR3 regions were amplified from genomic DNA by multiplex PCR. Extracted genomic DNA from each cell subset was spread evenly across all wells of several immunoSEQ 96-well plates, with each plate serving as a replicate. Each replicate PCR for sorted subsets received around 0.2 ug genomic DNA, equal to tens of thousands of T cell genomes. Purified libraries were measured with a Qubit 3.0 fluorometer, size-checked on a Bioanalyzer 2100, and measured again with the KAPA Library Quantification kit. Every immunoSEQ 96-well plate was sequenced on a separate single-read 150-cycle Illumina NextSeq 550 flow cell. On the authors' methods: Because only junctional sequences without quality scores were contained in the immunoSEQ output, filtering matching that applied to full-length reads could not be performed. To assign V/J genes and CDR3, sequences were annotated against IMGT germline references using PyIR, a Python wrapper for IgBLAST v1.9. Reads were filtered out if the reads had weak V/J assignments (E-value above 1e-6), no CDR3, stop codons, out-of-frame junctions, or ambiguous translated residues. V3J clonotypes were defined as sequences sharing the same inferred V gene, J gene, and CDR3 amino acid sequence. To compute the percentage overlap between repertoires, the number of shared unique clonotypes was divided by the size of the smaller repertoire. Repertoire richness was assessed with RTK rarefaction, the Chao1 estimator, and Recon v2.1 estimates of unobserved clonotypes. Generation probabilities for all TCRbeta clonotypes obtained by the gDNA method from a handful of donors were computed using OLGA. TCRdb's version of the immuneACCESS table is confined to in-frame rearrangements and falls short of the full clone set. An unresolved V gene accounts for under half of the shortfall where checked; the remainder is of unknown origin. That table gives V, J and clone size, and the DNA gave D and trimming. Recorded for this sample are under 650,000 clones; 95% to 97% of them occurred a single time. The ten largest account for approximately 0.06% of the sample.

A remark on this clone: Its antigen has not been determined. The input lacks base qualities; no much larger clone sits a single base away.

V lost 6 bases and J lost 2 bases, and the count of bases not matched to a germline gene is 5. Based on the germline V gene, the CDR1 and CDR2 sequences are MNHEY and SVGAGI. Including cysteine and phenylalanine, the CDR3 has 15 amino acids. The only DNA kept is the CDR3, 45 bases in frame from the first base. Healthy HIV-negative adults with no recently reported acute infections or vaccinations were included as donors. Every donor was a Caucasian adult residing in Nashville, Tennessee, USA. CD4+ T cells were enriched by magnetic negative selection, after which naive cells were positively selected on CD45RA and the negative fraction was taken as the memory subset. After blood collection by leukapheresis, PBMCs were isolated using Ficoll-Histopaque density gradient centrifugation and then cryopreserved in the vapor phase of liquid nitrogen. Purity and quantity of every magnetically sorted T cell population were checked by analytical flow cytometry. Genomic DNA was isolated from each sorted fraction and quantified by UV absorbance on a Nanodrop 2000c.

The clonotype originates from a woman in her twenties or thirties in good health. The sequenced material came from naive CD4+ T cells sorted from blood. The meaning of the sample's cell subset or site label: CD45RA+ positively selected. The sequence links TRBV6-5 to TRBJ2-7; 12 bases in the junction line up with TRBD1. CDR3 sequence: CASRAGTGGTYEQYF. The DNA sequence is TGTGCCAGCAGGGCCGGGACAGGGGGCACCTACGAGCAGTACTTC.